Included here is one TCR beta chain sequence, with context. Its antigen has not been determined. No base quality values were provided; no much bigger clone lies one nucleotide off. This record comes from a study of T cell repertoires in cytomegalovirus infection (dated by TCRdb to the late 2010s). About the investigation overall: Alongside well-studied HLA-B-restricted epitopes, the peptide stimulations were aimed at recently identified HLA-C-restricted CMV epitopes, whose presentation resists viral immunomodulation. Donor HLA type was relevant to the analysis, as public TCR beta signatures indicated carriage of CMV infection together with the matching HLA type.

V gives up 2 bases and J gives up 2 bases, and the segment between their germline ends measures 11 bases. Inclusive of the bounding cysteine and phenylalanine, the CDR3 is 15 residues long. The sequence is cut down to CDR3 DNA, 45 bases in frame from base 1. In the germline V gene, CDR1 corresponds to SGHTA and CDR2 to FQGNSA. The sample's treatment or condition label, decoded: in vitro stimulation with specific CMV peptide epitopes to enrich CMV-specific T cells. Sequencing was performed on an Illumina HiSeq 1500. TCRdb passed the public sequencing reads through fastp at Q25 and MiXCR, retaining productive beta sequences. Rows are unified per CDR3 protein, each entry keeping the most common DNA and genes. This sample comprises around 430,000 distinct CDR3 sequences, approximately 46% of them detected only once. Around 44% of the sample is held by the ten biggest clonotypes. Broader findings and caveats from the paper: The ex vivo response was dominated by HLA-C-restricted CMV-specific TCR beta clonotypes, which also provided the single most frequent clonotype in two of eight donors. In both this cohort and an independent cohort of a few hundred donors, the cumulative frequency of public TCR beta family members distinguished carriers of CMV infection plus the relevant HLA type.

The chain joins TRBV7-2 to TRBJ2-3, and possibly TRBD2, on 7 matching bases. The receptor comes from a human donor in good health (CMV status not recorded). Some clones in this sample may be carry-over from other donors' samples. The material sequenced was cultured PBMCs, taken from culture after CMV antigen stimulation. For the CDR3, the sequence is CASSLSRGATDTQYF. The nucleotide sequence reads as follows: TGTGCCAGCAGCTTAAGTCGGGGGGCCACAGATACGCAGTATTTT.